This T cell receptor (beta chain) derives from a study of T cell repertoires in cytomegalovirus infection. For the study at large: Matching HLA type, along with CMV infection, was indicated by public TCR beta signatures. Study-level findings and limits: There were carriers of CMV plus the relevant HLA, and cumulative public TCR beta family frequency identified them. HLA-C-restricted CMV-specific TCR beta clonotypes prevailed in the ex vivo response.

TCRdb re-called the reads with MiXCR, one entry per CDR3 protein. This table has some 220,000 distinct CDR3 sequences, around 6.6% appearing once. The CDR3 consists of 17 residues. The V and J ends lost 1 base and 6 bases, in that order; junction bases with no gene match: 8. Germline-derived CDR1 and CDR2 are DFQATT and SNEGSKA (reference sequence). In this sample, this clonotype turned up many times. The antigen is not known. The sequence derives from a human donor in good health (CMV status not recorded). Some clones in this sample may be carry-over from other donors' samples. Source material: PBMCs. This rearrangement joins TRBV20-1 to TRBJ2-1, with 14 bases fitting TRBD2. The CDR3 region is CSARALRLAGGTNEQFF. DNA for the CDR3: TGCAGTGCTAGAGCCCTTCGACTAGCGGGGGGGACCAATGAGCAGTTCTTC.